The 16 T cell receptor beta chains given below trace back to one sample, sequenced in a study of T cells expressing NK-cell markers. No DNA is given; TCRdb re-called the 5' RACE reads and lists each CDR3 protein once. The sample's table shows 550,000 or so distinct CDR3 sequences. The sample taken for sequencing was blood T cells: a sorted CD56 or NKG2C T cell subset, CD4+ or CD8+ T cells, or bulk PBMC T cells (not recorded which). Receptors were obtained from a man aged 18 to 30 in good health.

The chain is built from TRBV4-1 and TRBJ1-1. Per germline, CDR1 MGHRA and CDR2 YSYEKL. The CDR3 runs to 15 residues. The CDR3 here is CASSQDIGVRAEAFF.

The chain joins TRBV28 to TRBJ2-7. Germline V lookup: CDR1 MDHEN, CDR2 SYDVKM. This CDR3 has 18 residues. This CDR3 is CASSLRSLAGRVSYEQYF.

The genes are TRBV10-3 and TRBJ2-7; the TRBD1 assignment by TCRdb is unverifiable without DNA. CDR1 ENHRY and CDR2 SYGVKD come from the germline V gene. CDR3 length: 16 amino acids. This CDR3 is CAISGDGTGEGYEQYF.

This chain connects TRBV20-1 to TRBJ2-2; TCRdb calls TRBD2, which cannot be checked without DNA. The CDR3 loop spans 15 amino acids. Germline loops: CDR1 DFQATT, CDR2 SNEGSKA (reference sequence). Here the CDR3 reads CSAKTSGRANGELFF.

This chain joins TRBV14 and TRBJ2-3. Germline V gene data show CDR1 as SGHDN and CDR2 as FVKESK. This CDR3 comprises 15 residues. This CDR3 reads CASSQDRLMADTQYF.

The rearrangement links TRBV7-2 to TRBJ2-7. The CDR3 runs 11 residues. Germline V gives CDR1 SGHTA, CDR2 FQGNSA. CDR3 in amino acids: CASSSDSEQYF.

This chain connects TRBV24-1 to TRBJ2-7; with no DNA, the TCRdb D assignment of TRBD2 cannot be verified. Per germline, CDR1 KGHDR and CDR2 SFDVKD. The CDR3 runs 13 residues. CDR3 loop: CATSIGPSYEQYF.

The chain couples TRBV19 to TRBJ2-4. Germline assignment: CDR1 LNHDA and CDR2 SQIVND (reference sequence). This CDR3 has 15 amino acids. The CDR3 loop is CASSVGPLAKNIQYF.

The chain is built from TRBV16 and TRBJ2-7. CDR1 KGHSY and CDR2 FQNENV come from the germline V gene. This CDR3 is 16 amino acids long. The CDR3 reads CASSLEVDTSSYEQYF.

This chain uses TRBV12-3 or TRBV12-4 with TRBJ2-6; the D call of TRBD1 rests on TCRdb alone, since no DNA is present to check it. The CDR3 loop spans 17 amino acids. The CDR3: CASSQTGRHSGANVLTF.

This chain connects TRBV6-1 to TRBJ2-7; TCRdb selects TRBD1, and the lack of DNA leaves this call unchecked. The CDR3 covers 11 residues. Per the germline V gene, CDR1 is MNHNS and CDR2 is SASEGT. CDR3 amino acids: CASSGGGEQYF.

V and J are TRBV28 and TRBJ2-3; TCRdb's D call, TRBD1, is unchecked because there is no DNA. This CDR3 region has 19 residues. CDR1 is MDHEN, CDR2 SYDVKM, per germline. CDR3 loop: CASSLPGTGVGLITDTQYF. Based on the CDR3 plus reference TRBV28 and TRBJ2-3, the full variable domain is DVKVTQSSRYLVKRTGEKVFLECVQDMDHENMFWYRQDPGLGLRLIYFSYDVKMKEKGDIPEGYSVSREKKERFSLILESASTNQTSMYLCASSLPGTGVGLITDTQYFGPGTRLTVL.

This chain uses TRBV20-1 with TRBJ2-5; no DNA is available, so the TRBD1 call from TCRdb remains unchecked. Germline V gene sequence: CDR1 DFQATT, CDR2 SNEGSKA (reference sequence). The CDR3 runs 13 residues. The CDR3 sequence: CSATRDWGETQYF.

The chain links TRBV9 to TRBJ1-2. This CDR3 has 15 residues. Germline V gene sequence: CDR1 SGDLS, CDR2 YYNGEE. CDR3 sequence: CASSVGRGMAWGYTF.

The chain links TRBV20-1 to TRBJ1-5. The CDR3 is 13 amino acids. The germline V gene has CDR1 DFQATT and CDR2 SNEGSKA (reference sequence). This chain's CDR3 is CSARDPAGRPQHF.

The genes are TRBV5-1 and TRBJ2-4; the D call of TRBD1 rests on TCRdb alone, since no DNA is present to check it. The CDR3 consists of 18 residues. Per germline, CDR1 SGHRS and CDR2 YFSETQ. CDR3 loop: CASSLADRGKVAKNIQYF.